A single sample is the source of the 10 T cell receptor beta chains below, sequenced in a study of cytomegalovirus exposure and HLA in healthy donors. Method: immunoSEQ multiplex PCR; TCRdb's copy keeps in-frame clones and lacks some. This sample has about 49,000 clones; around 94% occur once, and the top ten carry roughly 8%. Specimen: PBMCs. These receptors were collected from a woman aged 18-35 years in good health and CMV-seropositive.

This sequence joins TRBV5-6 and TRBJ2-7; D might be TRBD1 (6 bases). The CDR3 covers 15 residues. Trimming cost V 6 bases and J 3 bases, with 19 bases left between them. Germline V lookup: CDR1 SGHDT, CDR2 YYEEEE. The CDR3 region has the DNA TGTGCCAGCAATCGAAAAGGACAGTCGATCTACGAGCAGTACTTC. Its translation is CASNRKGQSIYEQYF.

The CDR3 region is CATSRVREVETQYF. DNA of the CDR3: TGTGCCACCAGCAGAGTGCGGGAGGTGGAGACCCAGTACTTC. The V gene is TRBV15, the J gene TRBJ2-5; TRBD2 matches 8 bases. Trimming cost V 1 base and J 5 bases; bases outside gene matches: 3. The CDR3 spans 14 residues. Germline V gives CDR1 LNHNV, CDR2 YYDKDF (reference sequence).

The rearrangement joins TRBV5-1 to TRBJ1-5; the match to TRBD1 covers 7 bases. V shed 4 bases, J shed 5 bases, and the junction held 9 bases outside the gene matches. This CDR3 has 15 residues. The germline V gene has CDR1 SGHRS and CDR2 YFSETQ. The CDR3 nucleotides are TGCGCCAGCAGCGCAGAGGGACAGCCTCATCAGCCCCAGCATTTT. Translating it yields CASSAEGQPHQPQHF.

The chain uses TRBV15 and TRBJ2-7, with 8 bases that match TRBD2. With V trimmed by 0 bases and J by 0 bases, 7 bases remained unmatched. Germline-derived CDR1 and CDR2 are LNHNV and YYDKDF (reference sequence). The CDR3 is 17 amino acids. CDR3 sequence: CATSRDPGGVISYEQYF. CDR3 in DNA: TGTGCCACCAGCAGAGATCCCGGGGGGGTGATCTCCTACGAGCAGTACTTC.

The V call is TRBV9, the J call TRBJ2-5; 9 bases fit TRBD2. The CDR3 extends over 16 amino acids. The V and J ends lost 0 bases and 1 base, in that order; junction bases with no gene match: 4. Germline loops: CDR1 SGDLS, CDR2 YYNGEE. The chain's CDR3 is CASSVVAAGGQETQYF. CDR3 bases: TGTGCCAGCAGCGTAGTAGCAGCGGGAGGCCAAGAGACCCAGTACTTC.

The V and J genes are TRBV7-8 and TRBJ2-3, with 10 bases identical to TRBD2. The CDR3 length is 15 residues. V gave up 5 bases and J gave up 7 bases; unmatched junction bases: 9. The germline V gene has CDR1 SGHVS and CDR2 FQNEAQ. The CDR3 DNA reads as TGTGCCAGCAGCCCCAAGCGGGAGGGCCACCATACGCAGTATTTT. It specifies CASSPKREGHHTQYF. The whole variable domain, remainder taken from reference TRBV7-8 and TRBJ2-3, is GAGVSQSPRYKVAKRGQDVALRCDPISGHVSLFWYQQALGQGPEFLTYFQNEAQLDKSGLPSDRFFAERPEGSVSTLKIQRTQQEDSAVYLCASSPKREGHHTQYFGPGTRLTVL.

The genes are TRBV11-3 and TRBJ2-3; D is perhaps TRBD1 (5 bases). The germline CDR1 and CDR2 sequences are SGHNT and YENEEA. CDR3 length equals 16 residues. Trimming took off 4 bases at V and 2 bases at J, with 16 bases between the two ends. DNA for the CDR3: TGTGCCAGCAGCTGGGTCCCTGGGGCCCCCACAGATACGCAGTATTTT. It translates to CASSWVPGAPTDTQYF.

This chain connects TRBV28 to TRBJ2-2, with 13 positions matching TRBD2. The CDR3 spans 16 residues. V shed 5 bases, J shed 7 bases, and the junction held 7 bases outside the gene matches. Germline assignment: CDR1 MDHEN and CDR2 SYDVKM. CDR3 protein: CASSLTSGRLVGELFF. CDR3 DNA: TGTGCCAGCAGTCTGACTAGCGGGAGGCTGGTCGGGGAGCTGTTTTTT.

This chain joins TRBV7-8 and TRBJ2-2; 7 bases are a match to TRBD1. Germline V gene sequence: CDR1 SGHVS, CDR2 FQNEAQ. The trim removed 11 bases at V and 3 bases at J, leaving 9 bases unmatched. The length of the CDR3 is 14 residues. The CDR3 loop reads CASMQGDHTGELFF. The CDR3 DNA reads as TGTGCCTCGATGCAGGGGGATCACACCGGGGAGCTGTTTTTT.

The table lists this clone with a count of one. The V gene is TRBV6-1, the J gene TRBJ1-1; 7 nucleotides align to TRBD1. CDR3 length: 15 residues. The junction had 9 bases not matched to a gene; V was cut back by 4 bases and J by 4 bases. CDR1 MNHNS and CDR2 SASEGT come from the germline V gene. The CDR3 coding sequence is TGTGCCAGCAGTGGTCTATTAGGGGGCTTCACTGAAGCTTTCTTT. It specifies CASSGLLGGFTEAFF.